The following is a T cell receptor beta chain sequence with its context. Its target is not known. The sample contains more than one DNA sequence encoding this CDR3. This entry comes from a study of beta chain features in type 1 diabetes. This CDR3 has 13 residues. Trimming took off 0 bases at V and 6 bases at J, with 6 bases between the two ends. The germline gives CDR1 MGHRA, CDR2 YSYEKL. The single heparinised draw taken from each donor contained about 120 mL of blood on average. Cell sorting via CD45RO/CCR7/CD25/CD127/CD95/CD27 was performed to obtain CD4+ naive, central memory, regulatory and stem cell-like memory cells. Study-level results: Patients with type 1 diabetes carried fewer insertions and had more deletions at their VDJ junctions.

Expressed TCRB transcripts were sequenced after all isolated RNA was converted to cDNA. TCRdb keeps only in-frame clones here, not all; method: immunoSEQ multiplex PCR. Of some 300,000 clones in the sample, approximately 8.1% were seen once. J is TRBJ1-5 and V is TRBV4-1; D gene ambiguous. This receptor was obtained from a woman aged 18 to 35 in good health. What was sequenced was central memory CD4+ T cells from blood. DNA for the CDR3: TGCGCCAGCAGCCAAGATCGCGGTCAGCCCCAGCATTTT. It specifies CASSQDRGQPQHF.